This T cell receptor beta chain was captured by sequencing in a study of T cell changes during pregnancy in multiple sclerosis (dated by TCRdb to about 2019). Context from the whole study: In women with multiple sclerosis, the researchers looked at how the T cell repertoire shifted as pregnancy progressed.

From cysteine to phenylalanine, the CDR3 is 13 amino acids long. Solely the CDR3 DNA is kept, with 39 bases framed from the first base. CDR1 SGHVS and CDR2 FQNEAQ were looked up in the germline V gene. Deletion took 1 base off V and 5 bases off J, with a span of 7 bases between the germline ends. On this clone: This receptor's antigen is unknown. No qualities accompany the bases; no much larger clone lies one base away.

The library was obtained by the immunoSEQ multiplex PCR assay. TCRdb stores this immuneACCESS table with in-frame sequences only. Part of the clones is absent; in the studies checked, under half of the shortfall reflects unresolved V genes, and no reason is known for the rest. This sample holds roughly 15,000 clones; just under 85% were observed only once. Clones ranked in the top ten supply less than 12% of the sample. The sample here was CD8+ T cells from peripheral blood mononuclear cells, taken in the second trimester of pregnancy. The sequence came from a female donor in good health, enrolled as a control in a pregnancy study. The chain employs TRBV7-8 and TRBJ2-3; a tentative D match to TRBD2 spans 5 bases. The CDR3 sequence is CASSLGAEDTQYF. The nucleotide sequence reads TGTGCCAGCAGCTTAGGAGCGGAAGATACGCAGTATTTT. With the rest looked up from the reference TRBV7-8 and TRBJ2-3 genes rather than sequenced, the full variable domain is GAGVSQSPRYKVAKRGQDVALRCDPISGHVSLFWYQQALGQGPEFLTYFQNEAQLDKSGLPSDRFFAERPEGSVSTLKIQRTQQEDSAVYLCASSLGAEDTQYFGPGTRLTVL.